The sample holds one count of the clone carrying this T cell receptor beta chain. The entry originates in a study of technical replicates of blood from a few donors. Some clones are missing from TCRdb's copy, which holds only in-frame ones; the method was immunoSEQ multiplex PCR. This repertoire shows approximately 94,000 clones, almost 97% found once; its top ten account for around 0.4%. The source is a human donor in good health. The sequencing sample was made of T cells isolated from PBMCs.

The CDR3 nucleotides read TGTGCCAGTAGTTTGACGGGAGCCGTATACAACAATGAGCAGTTCTTC. Protein sequence: CASSLTGAVYNNEQFF. The chain couples TRBV19 to TRBJ2-1; D perhaps matches TRBD2 (6 bases). V was cut by 5 bases and J by 5 bases, with 19 bases left in between. Germline CDR1 and CDR2: LNHDA and SQIVND (reference sequence). This CDR3 is built from 16 residues.